These T cell receptor beta chains were read from a single sample in a study of blood T cell repertoires in COVID-19. Clones were sequenced by immunoSEQ multiplex PCR, and TCRdb holds only the in-frame ones, with some missing. The sample has about 320,000 clones; approximately 89% are singletons. The specimen was peripheral blood. These receptors were taken from a woman in her twenties or thirties with COVID-19, enrolled during active disease. Both conserved end residues are part of each CDR3.

v_call | cdr3_aa
TRBV9 | CASSGPQGSAIYYGYTF
TRBV28 | CASSFGESTEAFF
TRBV6-5 | CASSRTANYGYTF
TRBV7-9 | CASSLDGNNSPLHF
TRBV6-1 | CASSEDWLAGTGELFF
TRBV2 | CASSGTGGGNTEAFF
TRBV7-9 | CASSSTENYYGYTF
TRBV10-3 | CAISDEVRLGGNTEAFF
TRBV2 | CASREPDRGEKLFF
TRBV5-1 | CASAGTGANNEQFF
TRBV5-1 | CASSLRTGEWQETQYF
TRBV18 | CASSPGLDGSPLHF
TRBV6-5 | CASRAQGSGEKLFF
TRBV9 | CASSASLVRGRSGANVLTF
TRBV27 | CASRPLSGGTDTQYF
TRBV10-3 | CAIRPSTGSNTEAFF
TRBV3-1/TRBV3-2 | CASSLGRGTEAFF
TRBV11-2 | CASTTLRGQGAQGYTF
TRBV28 | CASSYGRYGYTF
TRBV15 | CATSTQEDLNTGELFF
TRBV7-9 | CASSSDRTNSPLHF
TRBV11-3 | CASSLTSGGVYSETQYF
TRBV9 | CASSVGRAGTGGLFF
TRBV28 | CASRNSGTGFQPQHF
TRBV28 | CASSLLSEKLFF
TRBV7-9 | CASSFRGVGPETQYF
TRBV4-2 | CASSQSTSVSTDTQYF
TRBV28 | CASKEPSNYYGYTF
TRBV3-1/TRBV3-2 | CASSQRARPIYGYTF
TRBV4-1 | CASSQAGTSGGSDTQYF
TRBV6-5 | CASRPPGSLLGYTF
TRBV5-1 | CASSLGQGFYTDTQYF
TRBV4-1 | CASSQDGVRLNEQFF